The TCR beta chain under discussion was sequenced for a study of T cell changes during pregnancy in multiple sclerosis. CDR3 length: 14 residues. CDR1 and CDR2 (germline): SQVTM, ANQGSEA. V lost 5 bases and J lost 0, with 11 bases in between. Generated by immunoSEQ multiplex PCR, the TCRdb table keeps only in-frame clones and is missing some. Here the sample spans more than 50,000 clones, roughly 89% being singletons. The source was CD4+ T cells from peripheral blood mononuclear cells, collected after pregnancy. The TCR comes from a female donor in good health, enrolled as a control in a pregnancy study. The genes are TRBV29-1 and TRBJ1-3; the D gene is possibly TRBD1 (6 bases). CDR3 DNA sequence: TGCAGCGTTCAACAGGGTCCCTCTGGAAACACCATATATTTT. The encoded protein is CSVQQGPSGNTIYF.